A single sample gave rise to the 10 T cell receptor beta chains below, sequenced in a study of cytomegalovirus exposure and HLA in healthy donors. The PCR contained 60 Vbeta and 13 Jbeta primers. Clones were sequenced by immunoSEQ multiplex PCR, and TCRdb holds only the in-frame ones, with some missing. The table shows fewer than 200,000 clones, with about four fifths occurring only once. What was sequenced was PBMCs. These receptors originate from a female donor in good health and CMV-seronegative.

This clone was seen only a few times. The chain carries TRBV18 and TRBJ1-4; TRBD1 agrees at 8 bases. The CDR3 extends over 14 amino acids. Germline CDR1 is KGHSH and CDR2 is LQKENI. J gave up 8 bases and V 5 bases, and 7 bases lay outside the gene matches. Written as DNA, the CDR3 is TGTGCCAGCTCAAAGGACAGGGTGTTGGAAAAACTGTTTTTT. Translation: CASSKDRVLEKLFF.

V is TRBV7-8 and J is TRBJ1-6, with D possibly matching TRBD1 (5 bases). The CDR3 sequence is 16 residues long. Germline CDR1 and CDR2: SGHVS and FQNEAQ. With 2 bases removed from V and 7 bases from J, the gap between germline ends came to 15 bases. The CDR3 protein is CASSLRGTGVNSPLHF. DNA of the CDR3: TGTGCCAGCAGCTTACGCGGAACAGGCGTAAATTCACCCCTCCACTTT.

This clone turned up a few times. V gene TRBV6-1 combines with J gene TRBJ1-2; TRBD1 might be the D (6 bases). V dropped 5 bases and J dropped 7 bases, with 17 bases sitting between them. The germline V gene has CDR1 MNHNS and CDR2 SASEGT. This CDR3 comprises 14 residues. In DNA form, the CDR3 reads TGTGCCAGCAGTCCCCTGACAGGAACTGGTGGCTACACCTTC. Residues: CASSPLTGTGGYTF.

The chain is built from TRBV18 and TRBJ1-2; D perhaps matches TRBD1 (5 bases). This CDR3 is built from 14 residues. The germline gives CDR1 KGHSH, CDR2 LQKENI. V shed 8 bases and J shed 8 bases, with 21 bases lying between them. CDR3 residues: CASAPPGGTRGYTF. Here the CDR3 DNA reads TGTGCCAGCGCCCCCCCCGGGGGAACAAGGGGCTACACCTTC.

The chain employs TRBV28 and TRBJ1-6; 7 bases agree with TRBD1. There are 15 residues in the CDR3. The germline CDR1 and CDR2 sequences are MDHEN and SYDVKM. After removal of 6 bases from V and 6 bases from J, the junction contained 8 bases not matched to a gene. The CDR3 DNA is TGTGCCAGCAGCCCCTACAGGGGTGGTAATTCACCCCTCCACTTT. It codes for CASSPYRGGNSPLHF. The full variable domain, its missing parts supplied by reference TRBV28 and TRBJ1-6, is DVKVTQSSRYLVKRTGEKVFLECVQDMDHENMFWYRQDPGLGLRLIYFSYDVKMKEKGDIPEGYSVSREKKERFSLILESASTNQTSMYLCASSPYRGGNSPLHFGNGTRLTVT.

The chain uses TRBV5-1 and TRBJ2-1, with D unclear. V lost 4 bases and J 6 bases, leaving 11 bases between the germline ends. The CDR3 is 13 amino acids. The germline CDR1 and CDR2 sequences are SGHRS and YFSETQ. In DNA form, the CDR3 reads TGCGCCAGCAGCCCGATTTACTCCAATGAGCAGTTCTTC. Translating gives CASSPIYSNEQFF.

This chain links TRBV19 with TRBJ2-3; 16 bases agree with TRBD2. With V trimmed by 6 bases and J by 3 bases, 9 bases remained unmatched. This CDR3 region has 18 residues. Germline CDR1 LNHDA, CDR2 SQIVND (reference sequence). The CDR3, as DNA: TGTGCCAGTAGCAAAGGGACTAGCGGGGGGGGGTTGACAGATACGCAGTATTTT. It encodes CASSKGTSGGGLTDTQYF.

This rearrangement joins TRBV4-1 to TRBJ1-4, with D possibly being TRBD1 (6 bases). V lost 4 bases to trimming and J lost 5 bases, with 20 bases between them. The CDR3 loop spans 17 amino acids. Germline CDR1 is MGHRA and CDR2 is YSYEKL. CDR3 in amino acids: CASSPNPATGRNEKLFF. CDR3 nucleotide sequence: TGCGCCAGCAGCCCGAATCCCGCGACAGGCCGGAATGAAAAACTGTTTTTT.

The rearrangement links TRBV5-1 to TRBJ1-1; D is unresolved. Trimming shortened V by 0 bases and J by 4 bases, and 13 bases separated the two germline ends. Germline CDR1 is SGHRS and CDR2 is YFSETQ. CDR3 size: 15 residues. CDR3 DNA sequence: TGCGCCAGCAGCTTGGACAGTTTTAGTGGCACTGAAGCTTTCTTT. It specifies CASSLDSFSGTEAFF.

V usage is TRBV29-1 and J usage is TRBJ1-3; possible D gene TRBD1, 6 bases. There are 14 residues in the CDR3. Germline CDR1 and CDR2: SQVTM and ANQGSEA. Trimming pared 3 bases from V and 4 bases from J, leaving 13 bases between. CDR3 protein: CSVEPQGVGNTIYF. The CDR3 nucleotides are TGCAGCGTTGAGCCACAGGGTGTCGGAAACACCATATATTTT.